The following is a T cell receptor beta chain sequence with its context. Looked up from germline, CDR1 is LNHDA and CDR2 is SQIVND (reference sequence). CDR3 length: 14 residues. V was shortened by 5 bases and J by 6 bases, with 17 bases between the two germline ends. Original data processing: Amplification from reference gene primers served as the basis for estimated nucleated cell counts. Profiling relied on immunoSEQ multiplex PCR, and the TCRdb table lists in-frame clones only, not all of them. V and J calls and clone size follow that table, whereas D and trimming were derived from the DNA. The sample carries fewer than 120,000 clones, 70% to 90% recorded once. These data originate in a study of blood T cell repertoires in COVID-19. Study overall: Material from acute and convalescent COVID-19 was sourced from the United States, Italy and Spain. The cDNA or gDNA used as material had been derived from T cells, B-cell-depleted T cells, or PBMCs.

Source material: peripheral blood. The rearrangement links TRBV19 to TRBJ2-7, with a possible D match to TRBD1 (5 bases). This TCR was sampled from a human donor in a cohort sampled during active COVID-19. The CDR3 region is CASSGTRVASEQYF. CDR3 DNA: TGTGCCAGTAGTGGCACCAGGGTGGCCTCCGAGCAGTACTTC.